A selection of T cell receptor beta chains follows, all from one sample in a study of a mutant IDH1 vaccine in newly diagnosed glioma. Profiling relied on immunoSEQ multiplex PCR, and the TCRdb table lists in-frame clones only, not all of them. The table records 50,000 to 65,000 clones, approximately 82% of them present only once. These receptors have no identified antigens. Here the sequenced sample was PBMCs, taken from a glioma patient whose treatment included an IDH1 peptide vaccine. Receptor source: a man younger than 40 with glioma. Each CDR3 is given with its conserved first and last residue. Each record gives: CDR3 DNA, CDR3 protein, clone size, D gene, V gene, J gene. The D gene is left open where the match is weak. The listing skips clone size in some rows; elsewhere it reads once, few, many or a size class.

TGTGCCACCAGCAGAGATCGAGGGACAGGGGGAGGACTGTTTTTT,CATSRDRGTGGGLFF,once,TRBD1,TRBV15,TRBJ1-4
TGTGCCAGCAGCTTCGGGGGTTTGAGTCAGCCCCAGCATTTT,CASSFGGLSQPQHF,-,-,TRBV6-5,TRBJ1-5
TGTGCCAGTAGGAGGGAGACTACTGAAGCTTTCTTT,CASRRETTEAFF,few,-,TRBV19,TRBJ1-1
TGTGCCAGCAGCCTAACCGGGACTGAATTTGAAAAACTGTTTTTT,CASSLTGTEFEKLFF,-,-,TRBV7-9,TRBJ1-4
TGTGCCACCTACTCGTTCCAGGCCATGGCTTTCTTT,CATYSFQAMAFF,few,-,TRBV6-5,TRBJ1-1
TGTGCCAGCAGTGGGAGGCTACAGGGGGCCTATAATTCACCCCTCCACTTT,CASSGRLQGAYNSPLHF,-,TRBD1,TRBV6-1,TRBJ1-6
TGTGCCAGCAAGACGGTACCCAATCAGCCCCAGCATTTT,CASKTVPNQPQHF,-,-,TRBV28,TRBJ1-5
TGCGCCAGCAGCTCAGCGATGAACACTGAAGCTTTCTTT,CASSSAMNTEAFF,-,-,TRBV5-1,TRBJ1-1
TGTGCCAGCTCACCACCGTCCCGGGGGGACACCGGGGAGCTGTTTTTT,CASSPPSRGDTGELFF,once,TRBD2,TRBV18,TRBJ2-2
TGTGCCAGCAGCGACAACTATGGCTACACCTTC,CASSDNYGYTF,-,-,TRBV9,TRBJ1-2
TGTGCCAGCAGTGAGCGGGGGGCTTTCTATAATTCACCCCTCCACTTT,CASSERGAFYNSPLHF,-,-,TRBV2,TRBJ1-6
TGTGCCAGCAGCTCGGGACTAGCGGGGGGCACAGATACGCAGTATTTT,CASSSGLAGGTDTQYF,-,TRBD2,TRBV7-2,TRBJ2-3
TGCGCCAGCAGCTCCCCGGGGAACACTGAAGCTTTCTTT,CASSSPGNTEAFF,-,-,TRBV5-1,TRBJ1-1
TGTGCCAGCAGTTCATACCCCGTGGGGGAGCTGTTTTTT,CASSSYPVGELFF,-,-,TRBV28,TRBJ2-2
TGTGCCAGCATCGACAGGGTGGGTGCGTCCTATGGCTACACCTTC,CASIDRVGASYGYTF,-,TRBD1,TRBV27,TRBJ1-2
TGTGCCAGCAGCTTAGATATGACCAAGGGAGGCTACACCTTC,CASSLDMTKGGYTF,few,-,TRBV11-2,TRBJ1-2
TGTGCCAGCAGCCCCGGGAACACCATATATTTT,CASSPGNTIYF,-,-,TRBV7-2,TRBJ1-3
TGTGCCAGCAGTCTACAGGGCGTGTCGGGTCAGCCCCAGCATTTT,CASSLQGVSGQPQHF,few,-,TRBV27,TRBJ1-5
TGTGCCAGCAGTCCAGGGAGGGAAAAACTGTTTTTT,CASSPGREKLFF,-,-,TRBV6-5,TRBJ1-4
TGTGCCAGCAGCTTGGATGGGGCGAGGTTCTACAATGAGCAGTTCTTC,CASSLDGARFYNEQFF,-,-,TRBV5-6,TRBJ2-1
TGTGCCAGCAGCCCGGTTCGCTACGAGCAGTACTTC,CASSPVRYEQYF,once,-,TRBV7-8,TRBJ2-7
TGCAGCGTTGCTGAACTCTACGAGCAGTACTTC,CSVAELYEQYF,-,-,TRBV29-1,TRBJ2-7
TGTGCCATCAGTCCGGGACTAGCGGGAGCGAACACCGGGGAGCTGTTTTTT,CAISPGLAGANTGELFF,few,TRBD2,TRBV10-3,TRBJ2-2
TGCGCCAGCAGTCCGTGGGCCCGGGGGACCCTCCACTTT,CASSPWARGTLHF,-,-,TRBV10-2,TRBJ1-6
TGTGCCAGCAGCCGGGGACAGGGGGGTGGGGCCAACGTCCTGACTTTC,CASSRGQGGGANVLTF,-,TRBD1,TRBV11-2,TRBJ2-6
TGTGCCAGCAGCTTAACGGGGGAGGGGGAGCAGTACTTC,CASSLTGEGEQYF,-,TRBD2,TRBV7-9,TRBJ2-7
TGTGCCAGCAGCCGCAGGGCGGGGGGGCTTAACACAGATACGCAGTATTTT,CASSRRAGGLNTDTQYF,-,TRBD2,TRBV9,TRBJ2-3
TGTGCCAGCAGCTTGACAGGGGCGTATGGCTACACCTTC,CASSLTGAYGYTF,-,TRBD1,TRBV7-9,TRBJ1-2
TGTGCCATCAGTAGGCTCCAGGAGAACACTGAAGCTTTCTTT,CAISRLQENTEAFF,-,-,TRBV10-3,TRBJ1-1
TGTGCCAGCTCCCGGTTGGGGGGTCCCGGAAGCGAAAAACTGTTTTTT,CASSRLGGPGSEKLFF,-,-,TRBV27,TRBJ1-4
TGTGCCAGCCACATTATTACGGAGACCCAGTACTTC,CASHIITETQYF,-,-,TRBV7-9,TRBJ2-5
TGTGCCAGTAGTCCCCGGGACGGCGTCCCCCTCTACGAGCAGTACTTC,CASSPRDGVPLYEQYF,-,-,TRBV19,TRBJ2-7
TGTGCCAGCAGCCCCGGGACAGGGCCCTACGAGCAGTACTTC,CASSPGTGPYEQYF,once,TRBD1,TRBV5-5,TRBJ2-7
TGCAGCGTTGAAGATGGGGAGACCCAGTACTTC,CSVEDGETQYF,-,-,TRBV29-1,TRBJ2-5
TGCGCCAGCAGCCCTCCGGACTCGGCTGCCTACGAGCAGTACTTC,CASSPPDSAAYEQYF,-,-,TRBV4-1,TRBJ2-7
TGTGCCAGTAGTATACGATTGAAAGAGACCCAGTACTTC,CASSIRLKETQYF,-,-,TRBV19,TRBJ2-5
TGTGCCAGCAGCAACGGACCTAGCGGGGGGCCTCAAGAGACCCAGTACTTC,CASSNGPSGGPQETQYF,-,TRBD2,TRBV7-6,TRBJ2-5
TGTGCCAGCAGCGGTCAGGGGAGCGAAAAACTGTTTTTT,CASSGQGSEKLFF,few,-,TRBV2,TRBJ1-4
TGTGCCAGCAGGTTGACCAGCACAGATACGCAGTATTTT,CASRLTSTDTQYF,-,-,TRBV11-2,TRBJ2-3
TGTGCCAGCAGCTCAGGGAACGGTTCACCCCTCCACTTT,CASSSGNGSPLHF,-,-,TRBV11-3,TRBJ1-6